This note documents a single T cell receptor beta chain sequence. Once RNA had been extracted, it was reverse transcribed into cDNA to act as the sequencing template. Method: immunoSEQ multiplex PCR; TCRdb's copy keeps in-frame clones and lacks some. Of over 200,000 clones in the sample, around 62% were seen once. These data are taken from a study of CD8+ T cells in alopecia areata. Trimming removed 4 bases at V and 4 bases at J, with 13 bases between. Germline CDR1 is SGHDN and CDR2 is FVKESK. This CDR3 comprises 14 residues. The sequence came from a human donor with alopecia areata. The chain is built from TRBV14 and TRBJ2-5; a weak D match, TRBD1 (6 bases). Sequenced here: CD4+ T cells sorted from blood, sampled at week 0. The CDR3 DNA is TGTGCCAGCAGCCTTACTCCGACAGGAGAGACCCAGTACTTC. The encoded protein is CASSLTPTGETQYF.